The subject of this entry is one T cell receptor beta chain. Its antigen is unidentified. The record originates from a study of regulatory dendritic cells for organ transplantation. Study conclusions and caveats: Mature dendritic cells appeared to drive more memory CD8+ clonal expansion than regulatory ones. Among resting subsets, memory CD8+ cells contained the most alloreactive clonotypes. Naive T cells showed high diversity, memory cells less, memory CD8+ least.

Clones were read by immunoSEQ multiplex PCR, and TCRdb kept only the in-frame ones, dropping some. The table records roughly 30,000 clones, 82% of them present only once. CD4+ or CD8+ T cells were sorted as naive CD45RA+ or memory CD45RO+. This CDR3 is 15 amino acids long. Germline V lookup: CDR1 SNHLY, CDR2 FYNNEI. V lost 6 bases and J lost 4; bases outside the gene matches: 6. This clonotype was sampled from a human donor in good health. Specimen: naive CD8+ T cells from blood. As to subset: CD45RA+ naive T cells. This rearrangement joins TRBV2 to TRBJ2-7; 13 nucleotides line up with TRBD2. The CDR3 here is CASSEGLAGLYEQYF. Written as DNA, the CDR3 is TGTGCCAGCAGCGAGGGACTAGCGGGGTTGTACGAGCAGTACTTC.